What follows are 2 T cell receptor beta chains derived from one specimen sequenced in a study of OX40 agonist ivuxolimab in advanced cancers. Using immunoSEQ multiplex PCR, the repertoire was profiled, and TCRdb retains in-frame clones only, with some absent. The sample lists under 20,000 clones; approximately 85% were seen once. The source was CD4+ or CD8+ T cells sorted from blood, collected in a trial of the OX40 agonist ivuxolimab. The receptors stem from an adult with an advanced solid tumor such as melanoma, head and neck, liver or kidney cancer.

This clone came up once. This chain uses TRBV11-2 with TRBJ1-4; the D is unclear. V shed 2 bases and J shed 0 bases, with 10 bases lying between them. The CDR3 is 16 amino acids. Germline V gene lookup returns CDR1 SGHAT and CDR2 FQNNGV. CDR3 nucleotide sequence: TGTGCCAGCAGCTTAAGGGCGGACGCAACTAATGAAAAACTGTTTTTT. Residues: CASSLRADATNEKLFF.

The genes are TRBV13 and TRBJ1-2; TRBD1 is a possible D gene (6 bases). The germline V gene encodes CDR1 PRHDT and CDR2 FYEKMQ (reference sequence). The CDR3 consists of 14 residues. The V end lost 5 bases, the J end lost 5 bases, and 15 bases lay between the germline ends. DNA of the CDR3: TGTGCCAGCAGCGCAACAGGGACCGGGTATGGCTACACCTTC. It specifies CASSATGTGYGYTF.